The 23 T cell receptor beta chains presented below share a single source sample, sequenced in a study of T cell responses to AZD1222 COVID-19 vaccine. TCRdb's table, derived via immunoSEQ multiplex PCR, lists solely in-frame clones and lacks some. The table lists roughly 200,000 clones, 80% to 95% of them singletons. The sequences come from peripheral blood, collected 28 days after the second AZD1222 dose. These receptors originate from an adult who received the AZD1222 COVID-19 vaccine.

The V call is TRBV7-3, the J call TRBJ1-1; perhaps TRBD1 as D (6 bases). The V and J ends lost 1 base and 4 bases respectively, with 13 bases between them. The CDR3 is 15 residues long. Germline V gene sequence: CDR1 SGHTA, CDR2 FQGTGA. The CDR3, as DNA: TGTGCCAGCAGCTTAAGAGGCAGGGGAGGCACTGAAGCTTTCTTT. It codes for CASSLRGRGGTEAFF. The variable domain in full, completed from reference TRBV7-3 and TRBJ1-1, reads GAGVSQTPSNKVTEKGKYVELRCDPISGHTALYWYRQSLGQGPEFLIYFQGTGAADDSGLPNDRFFAVRPEGSVSTLKIQRTERGDSAVYLCASSLRGRGGTEAFFGQGTRLTVV.

The chain has TRBV20-1 and TRBJ2-1; no firm D call. Germline V gene sequence: CDR1 DFQATT, CDR2 SNEGSKA (reference sequence). The CDR3 is 11 residues long. Trimming pared 2 bases from V and 5 bases from J, leaving 4 bases between. The CDR3 is CSARTNNEQFF. The CDR3 DNA is TGCAGTGCTAGAACCAACAATGAGCAGTTCTTC.

The rearrangement joins TRBV6-5 to TRBJ2-7, with unresolved D. The germline CDR1 and CDR2 sequences are MNHEY and SVGAGI. The CDR3 is made up of 15 amino acids. V was pared by 0 bases and J by 0 bases, with 9 bases between. This CDR3 is CASSYSRKSSYEQYF. In DNA, the CDR3 is TGTGCCAGCAGTTACTCGCGTAAAAGCTCCTACGAGCAGTACTTC.

The gene calls are TRBV19 and TRBJ2-2; perhaps TRBD2 as D (7 bases). V lost 0 bases and J 2 bases, leaving 22 bases between the germline ends. Germline CDR1 LNHDA, CDR2 SQIVND (reference sequence). The CDR3 spans 20 residues. CDR3 loop: CASSIDGGREDRSNTGELFF. The CDR3 DNA reads TGTGCCAGTAGTATAGATGGTGGGAGGGAGGACAGAAGTAACACCGGGGAGCTGTTTTTT.

This clone was recorded only once. The chain is built from TRBV11-2 and TRBJ2-7; D perhaps matches TRBD1 (5 bases). In germline, CDR1 is SGHAT, CDR2 FQNNGV. V lost 1 base and J 3 bases, leaving 7 bases between the germline ends. CDR3 length: 13 amino acids. CDR3 sequence: CASSLAGFYEQYF. CDR3 coding DNA: TGTGCCAGCAGCTTAGCAGGGTTCTACGAGCAGTACTTC.

This clone is a singleton in its sample. The gene calls are TRBV4-1 and TRBJ2-7, with 7 bases that match TRBD1. The CDR3 consists of 16 residues. V lost 1 base and J lost 5; bases outside the gene matches: 11. The germline CDR1 and CDR2 sequences are MGHRA and YSYEKL. The CDR3 coding sequence is TGCGCCAGCAGCCAAGCTTCCGGGACAGACGACGACGAGCAGTACTTC. Translated: CASSQASGTDDDEQYF.

The chain is built from TRBV5-4 and TRBJ1-2; tentative D call: TRBD1 (5 bases). Germline values: CDR1 SGHNT, CDR2 YYREEE (reference sequence). There are 14 residues in the CDR3. The V end lost 10 bases, the J end lost 3 bases, and 19 bases lay between the germline ends. CDR3 loop: CAGHRRGADYGYTF. Written as DNA, the CDR3 is TGTGCCGGGCACCGGAGAGGGGCGGACTATGGCTACACCTTC.

The chain links TRBV7-9 to TRBJ2-7; D gene unclear. The CDR3 covers 14 residues. Trimming cost V 1 base and J 5 bases, with 12 bases left between them. Germline CDR1 reads SEHNR; CDR2 reads FQNEAQ (reference sequence). The CDR3 DNA reads TGTGCCAGCAGCTTAGAACTCCCCTACAACGAGCAGTACTTC. This encodes CASSLELPYNEQYF.

V gene TRBV28 combines with J gene TRBJ1-5; TRBD1 is a possible D gene (6 bases). The CDR3 is made up of 15 amino acids. Trimming left V 5 bases short and J 2 bases short, with 13 bases between. From germline, CDR1 is MDHEN and CDR2 SYDVKM. The CDR3 DNA reads TGTGCCAGCAGTCCCGGGGGGGGCGGCAATCAGCCCCAGCATTTT. Amino acids: CASSPGGGGNQPQHF.

The rearrangement links TRBV24-1 to TRBJ2-2, with TRBD2 identical over 9 bases. V gave up 1 base and J gave up 1 base; unmatched junction bases: 12. Germline V lookup: CDR1 KGHDR, CDR2 SFDVKD. The length of the CDR3 is 20 residues. Here the CDR3 reads CATSDLGRAGLALNTGELFF. The CDR3 nucleotides read TGTGCCACCAGTGATTTAGGCAGGGCCGGACTAGCGCTGAACACCGGGGAGCTGTTTTTT.

The chain is built from TRBV7-9 and TRBJ2-1, with 10 bases lining up with TRBD2. V shed 5 bases and J 2 bases; nucleotides not matched to a gene: 6. This CDR3 contains 16 residues. Germline CDR1 and CDR2: SEHNR and FQNEAQ (reference sequence). The chain's CDR3 is CASSPTSGATYNEQFF. The CDR3 DNA sequence: TGTGCCAGCAGCCCTACTAGCGGGGCTACCTACAATGAGCAGTTCTTC.

The chain links TRBV27 to TRBJ1-1; D remains ambiguous. The germline CDR1 and CDR2 sequences are MNHEY and SMNVEV (reference sequence). V was cut by 5 bases and J by 2 bases, with 15 bases left in between. CDR3 length equals 15 residues. The CDR3 loop reads CASSPFGRENTEAFF. In nucleotides, the CDR3 is TGTGCCAGCAGTCCCTTCGGACGGGAAAACACTGAAGCTTTCTTT.

Of note for this clone: The identical CDR3 is also encoded by other nucleotide sequences in the sample. This sequence joins TRBV27 and TRBJ1-6; no clear D gene. V was pared by 4 bases and J by 5 bases, with 6 bases between. The CDR3 is 13 residues long. CDR1 and CDR2 from the germline V gene are MNHEY and SMNVEV (reference sequence). The CDR3 protein is CASSSRDNSPLHF. CDR3 DNA sequence: TGTGCCAGCAGTTCTAGGGATAATTCACCCCTCCACTTT.

The V call is TRBV7-3, the J call TRBJ2-2; D is perhaps TRBD1 or TRBD2 (5 bases each). V was clipped by 6 bases and J by 1 base, with 18 bases between them. The CDR3 totals 17 residues. The V gene's germline CDR1 is SGHTA and CDR2 FQGTGA. CDR3 region: CASRPLRGEGNTGELFF. The CDR3, as DNA: TGTGCCAGCAGACCTCTAAGAGGGGAAGGGAACACCGGGGAGCTGTTTTTT.

The rearrangement links TRBV7-2 to TRBJ2-1; D possibly corresponds to TRBD2 (6 bases). CDR3 length equals 16 residues. Germline CDR1 SGHTA, CDR2 FQGNSA. V lost 1 base, J lost 7 bases, and 17 bases lay in between. The CDR3 loop reads CASSLDGGFRNNEQFF. The DNA of the CDR3 is TGTGCCAGCAGCTTAGACGGGGGATTTCGGAATAATGAGCAGTTCTTC.

The rearrangement joins TRBV12-3 or TRBV12-4 to TRBJ2-3, with unresolved D. V lost 2 bases to trimming and J lost 6 bases, with 3 bases between them. The length of the CDR3 is 11 residues. The CDR3 reads CASSLLDTQYF. The CDR3 nucleotides read TGTGCCAGCAGTTTATTGGATACGCAGTATTTT.

This clone showed up just a few times. This chain uses TRBV5-1 with TRBJ1-6; TRBD1 matches 10 bases. The V and J ends lost 7 bases and 0 bases, in that order; junction bases with no gene match: 10. Looked up from germline, CDR1 is SGHRS and CDR2 is YFSETQ. The CDR3 extends over 18 amino acids. The CDR3 DNA follows: TGCGCCAGCCGGACCGGGACAGGGGTTTTCTCCTATAATTCACCCCTCCACTTT. Protein: CASRTGTGVFSYNSPLHF.

The V gene is TRBV5-1, the J gene TRBJ2-2; D gene unclear. The CDR3 totals 15 residues. The V gene lost 0 bases and the J gene lost 4 bases, with 10 bases spanning the gap. Per the germline V gene, CDR1 is SGHRS and CDR2 is YFSETQ. The CDR3 reads CASSLVVGSTGELFF. The CDR3 DNA follows: TGCGCCAGCAGCTTGGTGGTAGGGTCCACCGGGGAGCTGTTTTTT. The full variable domain, its missing parts supplied by reference TRBV5-1 and TRBJ2-2, is KAGVTQTPRYLIKTRGQQVTLSCSPISGHRSVSWYQQTPGQGLQFLFEYFSETQRNKGNFPGRFSGRQFSNSRSEMNVSTLELGDSALYLCASSLVVGSTGELFFGEGSRLTVL.

J is TRBJ1-2 and V is TRBV19; TRBD1 agrees at 7 bases. The CDR3 consists of 14 residues. Trimming took 5 bases from V and 2 from J; bases not matched to a gene: 5. Germline loops: CDR1 LNHDA, CDR2 SQIVND (reference sequence). Here the CDR3 reads CASSPLTGNYGYTF. CDR3 bases: TGTGCCAGTAGTCCATTGACAGGGAACTATGGCTACACCTTC.

The gene calls are TRBV14 and TRBJ2-1; tentative D call: TRBD1 (5 bases). CDR1 is SGHDN and CDR2 is FVKESK in the germline V gene. V was pared by 0 bases and J by 1 base, with 10 bases between. The CDR3 totals 16 residues. Here the CDR3 reads CASSQEGVISYNEQFF. The DNA of the CDR3 is TGTGCCAGCAGCCAAGAAGGGGTGATTTCCTACAATGAGCAGTTCTTC.

This chain links TRBV5-4 with TRBJ1-2; D might be TRBD1 (6 bases). The CDR3 is 15 residues long. Trimming took off 0 bases at V and 2 bases at J, with 11 bases between the two ends. Germline CDR1 reads SGHNT; CDR2 reads YYREEE (reference sequence). CDR3 loop: CASSLAVGQNYGYTF. Here the CDR3 DNA reads TGTGCCAGCAGCTTGGCCGTCGGACAGAACTATGGCTACACCTTC.

The genes are TRBV6-4 and TRBJ1-1; no clear D. V was cut by 6 bases and J by 5 bases, with 22 bases left in between. There are 16 residues in the CDR3. The germline V gene encodes CDR1 MRHNA and CDR2 SNTAGT. CDR3 in DNA: TGTGCCAGCAGCCAAGTGGGAGGGTTCGGTCGGACTGAAGCTTTCTTT. Protein: CASSQVGGFGRTEAFF.

The chain combines TRBV20-1 with TRBJ1-1; D is unclear. The V end lost 1 base, the J end lost 3 bases, and 3 bases lay between the germline ends. Germline V gene sequence: CDR1 DFQATT, CDR2 SNEGSKA (reference sequence). There are 11 residues in the CDR3. The CDR3 DNA reads TGCAGTGCTAGAGTGGACACTGAAGCTTTCTTT. The encoded protein is CSARVDTEAFF.